In its sample, the clone carrying this T cell receptor (beta chain) was seen a few times. Its antigen is not identified. CDR1 is MNHEY and CDR2 is SMNVEV in the germline V gene (reference sequence). CDR3 size: 13 residues. Trimming removed 5 bases at V and 7 bases at J, with 11 bases between. The data are from a study of beta chain features in type 1 diabetes. Regarding the study as a whole: Patients with type 1 diabetes showed fewer VDJ junction insertions and more deletions. TCRB CDR3s from Type 1 diabetes patients were moderately but significantly shorter in all four CD4+ subsets.

All of the isolated RNA was reverse transcribed, so expressed TCRB transcripts were sequenced. Measured with immunoSEQ multiplex PCR; TCRdb has only the in-frame clones, and not every one. The sample lists 600,000 to 700,000 clones, roughly an eighth occurring once. This clonotype was sampled from a man between 18 and 35 years old with type 1 diabetes. The chain combines TRBV27 with TRBJ1-4; D remains unclear. The sample was naive CD4+ T cells from blood. The CDR3 is CASSPGRAEKLFF. The CDR3 coding sequence is TGTGCCAGCAGTCCGGGGAGGGCTGAAAAACTGTTTTTT. Complete variable domain (other parts from reference TRBV27 and TRBJ1-4): EAQVTQNPRYLITVTGKKLTVTCSQNMNHEYMSWYRQDPGLGLRQIYYSMNVEVTDKGDVPEGYKVSRKEKRNFPLILESPSPNQTSLYFCASSPGRAEKLFFGSGTQLSVL.